This T cell receptor (beta chain) emerged from a study of vaccination and CD4 T cells after COVID-19. Study at large: Overlapping peptides covering the spike proteins of SARS-CoV-2, HCoV-NL63, HCoV-OC43 and HCoV-229E were added to stimulate cells.

About this clonotype: Its specificity is unknown.

Study observations and caveats: The median proportion of reactive clones detected only post-vaccination in convalescent patients was approximately 90%.

The Oncomine TCR Beta short-read assay sequenced DNA from cultured CD4+ T cells. TCRdb called the PCR reads again in MiXCR, with one record for every CDR3 protein. The sample consists of 15,000 or so distinct CDR3 sequences, 70% of them appearing once. Indicated treatment: approximately nine-day PBMC culture with coronavirus spike peptide pools or control peptides (ViraFEST assay). Expanded clonotypes were found by TCR sequencing after peptide-pool stimulation (ViraFEST). From the approximately 10-day cultures, CD4+ T cells were isolated by negative selection. In germline, CDR1 is MNHNS, CDR2 SASEGT. The CDR3 loop spans 14 amino acids. With V trimmed by 4 bases and J by 4 bases, 5 bases remained unmatched.

The receptor comes from a human donor who had recovered from COVID-19. The chain combines TRBV6-1 with TRBJ2-7; 9 bases match TRBD1. The sample taken for sequencing was CD4+ T cells from blood, cultured in vitro. CDR3 DNA: TGTGCCAGCAGTGCCGGGACAGGGACGTACGAGCAGTACTTC. Its translation: CASSAGTGTYEQYF.